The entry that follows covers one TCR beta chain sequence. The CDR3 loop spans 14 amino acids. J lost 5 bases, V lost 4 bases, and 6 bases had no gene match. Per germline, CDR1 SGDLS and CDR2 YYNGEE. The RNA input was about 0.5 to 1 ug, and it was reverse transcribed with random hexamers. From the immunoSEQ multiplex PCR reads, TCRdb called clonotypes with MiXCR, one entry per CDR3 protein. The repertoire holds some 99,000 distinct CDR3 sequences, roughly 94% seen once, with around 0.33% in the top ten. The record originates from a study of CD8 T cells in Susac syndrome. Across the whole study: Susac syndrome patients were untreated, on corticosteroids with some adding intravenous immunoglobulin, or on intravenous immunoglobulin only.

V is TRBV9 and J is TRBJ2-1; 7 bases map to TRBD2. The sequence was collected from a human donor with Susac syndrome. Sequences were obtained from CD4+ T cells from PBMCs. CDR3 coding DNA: TGTGCCAGCAGCTTCGCCGGGACTAACAATGAGCAGTTCTTC. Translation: CASSFAGTNNEQFF.